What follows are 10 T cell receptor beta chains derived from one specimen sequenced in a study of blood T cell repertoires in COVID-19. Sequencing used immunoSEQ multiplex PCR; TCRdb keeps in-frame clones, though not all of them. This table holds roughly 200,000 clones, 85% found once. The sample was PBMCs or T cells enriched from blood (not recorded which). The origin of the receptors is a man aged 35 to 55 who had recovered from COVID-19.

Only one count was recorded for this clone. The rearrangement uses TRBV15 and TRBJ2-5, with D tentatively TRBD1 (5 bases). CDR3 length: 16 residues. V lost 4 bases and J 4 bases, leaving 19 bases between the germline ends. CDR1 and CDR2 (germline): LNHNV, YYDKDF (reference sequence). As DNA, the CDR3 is TGTGCCACCAGCACGAAGGTCCAGGGCTGGAGAGAGACCCAGTACTTC. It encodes CATSTKVQGWRETQYF.

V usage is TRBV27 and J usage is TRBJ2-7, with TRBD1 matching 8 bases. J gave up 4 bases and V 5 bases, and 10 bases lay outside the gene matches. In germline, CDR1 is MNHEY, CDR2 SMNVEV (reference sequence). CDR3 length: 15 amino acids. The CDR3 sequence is CASSIGQGFIYEQYF. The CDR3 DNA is TGTGCCAGCAGTATAGGACAGGGATTCATTTACGAGCAGTACTTC.

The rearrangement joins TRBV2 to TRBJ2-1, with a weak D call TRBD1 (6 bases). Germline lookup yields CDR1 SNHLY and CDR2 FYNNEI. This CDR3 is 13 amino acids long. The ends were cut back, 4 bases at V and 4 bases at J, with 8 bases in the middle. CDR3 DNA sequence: TGTGCCAGCAGTGCTAGGGGGTACAATGAGCAGTTCTTC. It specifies CASSARGYNEQFF.

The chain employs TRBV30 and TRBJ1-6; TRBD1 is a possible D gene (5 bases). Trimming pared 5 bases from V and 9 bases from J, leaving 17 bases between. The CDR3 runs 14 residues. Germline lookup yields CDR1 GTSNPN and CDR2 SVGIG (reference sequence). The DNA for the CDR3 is TGTGCCTGGGGAGACAGTTACCCCGGTTCACCCCTCCACTTT. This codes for CAWGDSYPGSPLHF.

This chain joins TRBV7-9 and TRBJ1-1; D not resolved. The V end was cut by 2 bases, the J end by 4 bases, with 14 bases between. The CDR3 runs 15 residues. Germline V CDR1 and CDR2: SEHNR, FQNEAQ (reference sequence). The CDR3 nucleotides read TGTGCCAGCAGCTTAAACGGGGAGGGCGCCACTGAAGCTTTCTTT. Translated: CASSLNGEGATEAFF. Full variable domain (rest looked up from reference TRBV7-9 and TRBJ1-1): DTGVSQNPRHKITKRGQNVTFRCDPISEHNRLYWYRQTLGQGPEFLTYFQNEAQLEKSRLLSDRFSAERPKGSFSTLEIQRTEQGDSAMYLCASSLNGEGATEAFFGQGTRLTVV.

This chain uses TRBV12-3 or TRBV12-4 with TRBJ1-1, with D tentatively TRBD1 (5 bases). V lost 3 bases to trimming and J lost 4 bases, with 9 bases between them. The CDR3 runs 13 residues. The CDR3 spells CASSFGGPTEAFF. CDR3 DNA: TGTGCCAGCAGTTTCGGGGGTCCCACTGAAGCTTTCTTT.

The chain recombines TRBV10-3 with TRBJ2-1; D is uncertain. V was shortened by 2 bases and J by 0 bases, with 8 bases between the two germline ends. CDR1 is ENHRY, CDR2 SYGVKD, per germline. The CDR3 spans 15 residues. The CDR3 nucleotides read TGTGCCATCAGTGAGCGCCCTAGCTCCTACAATGAGCAGTTCTTC. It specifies CAISERPSSYNEQFF.

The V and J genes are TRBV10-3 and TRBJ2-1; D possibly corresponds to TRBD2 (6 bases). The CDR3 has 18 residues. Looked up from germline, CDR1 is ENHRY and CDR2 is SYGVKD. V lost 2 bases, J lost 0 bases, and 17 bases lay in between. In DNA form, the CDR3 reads TGTGCCATCAGTGAGCGGGGGAGTTCCGCGGGCTCCTACAATGAGCAGTTCTTC. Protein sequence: CAISERGSSAGSYNEQFF.

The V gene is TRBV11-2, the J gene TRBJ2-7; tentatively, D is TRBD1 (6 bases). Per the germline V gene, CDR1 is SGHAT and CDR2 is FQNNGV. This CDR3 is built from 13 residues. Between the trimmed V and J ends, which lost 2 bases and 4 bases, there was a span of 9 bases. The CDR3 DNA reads TGTGCCAGCAGCTTATTACAGGGTTACGAGCAGTACTTC. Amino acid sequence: CASSLLQGYEQYF.

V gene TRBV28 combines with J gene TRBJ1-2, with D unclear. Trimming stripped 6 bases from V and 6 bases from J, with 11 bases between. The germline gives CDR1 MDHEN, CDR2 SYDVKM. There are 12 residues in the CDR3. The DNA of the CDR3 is TGTGCCAGCAGGAGGGCAGTCAATGGCTACACCTTC. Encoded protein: CASRRAVNGYTF.